This passage covers 9 T cell receptor beta chains from one sample sequenced in a study of blood T cell repertoires in COVID-19. Some clones are missing from TCRdb's copy, which holds only in-frame ones; the method was immunoSEQ multiplex PCR. This table holds 95,000 to 110,000 clones, around 92% found once. The sequenced material came from peripheral blood. The receptor source for this set is a man aged 40-50 years with active or convalescent COVID-19.

In DNA form, the CDR3 reads TGTGCCAGCAGCTTAGTATTCCCTCAGGACGAGCAGTACTTC. Its protein product is CASSLVFPQDEQYF. This sequence joins TRBV7-9 and TRBJ2-7; D gene unclear. Germline V CDR1 and CDR2: SEHNR, FQNEAQ (reference sequence). V was trimmed by 1 base and J by 5 bases, leaving 12 bases between them. The CDR3 spans 14 residues.

The rearrangement links TRBV9 to TRBJ2-3, with D unresolved. The ends were cut back, 2 bases at V and 2 bases at J, with 9 bases in the middle. The CDR3 sequence is 14 residues long. Germline assignment: CDR1 SGDLS and CDR2 YYNGEE. CDR3 in amino acids: CASSVLQNTDTQYF. The CDR3 DNA sequence: TGTGCCAGCAGCGTTCTCCAGAACACAGATACGCAGTATTTT.

The chain recombines TRBV19 with TRBJ1-5, with TRBD1 as a possible D gene (6 bases). Germline V gives CDR1 LNHDA, CDR2 SQIVND (reference sequence). Between the trimmed V and J ends, which lost 6 bases and 4 bases, there was a span of 19 bases. CDR3 length: 16 amino acids. CDR3 loop: CASRSGAWTDNQPQHF. CDR3 nucleotide sequence: TGTGCCAGTAGGTCCGGGGCCTGGACAGATAATCAGCCCCAGCATTTT.

This chain links TRBV7-2 with TRBJ2-5; no definite D call. Germline V gene sequence: CDR1 SGHTA, CDR2 FQGNSA. V was cut by 5 bases and J by 1 base, with 8 bases left in between. This CDR3 region has 13 residues. For the CDR3, the DNA is TGTGCCAGCAGCGTCCCGGGCCAAGAGACCCAGTACTTC. As protein: CASSVPGQETQYF.

This clone appeared once. The chain employs TRBV3-1 (or the pseudogene TRBV3-2) and TRBJ1-3; D unclear. Germline V lookup: CDR1 LGHDT, CDR2 YNNKEL (reference sequence). CDR3 length equals 16 residues. The ends were cut back, 3 bases at V and 0 bases at J, with 12 bases in the middle. Written as DNA, the CDR3 is TGTGCCAGCAGCCACATTTCAACGGTCTCTGGAAACACCATATATTTT. Its translation: CASSHISTVSGNTIYF.

The chain joins TRBV4-1 to TRBJ1-1; possible D gene TRBD1, 6 bases. This CDR3 has 15 residues. The germline V gene encodes CDR1 MGHRA and CDR2 YSYEKL. The V end was cut by 5 bases, the J end by 0 bases, with 13 bases between. The CDR3 spells CASSYDRTLNTEAFF. The CDR3, as DNA: TGCGCCAGCAGCTACGACAGGACTTTGAACACTGAAGCTTTCTTT.

V usage is TRBV6-4 and J usage is TRBJ2-3; tentative D call: TRBD2 (7 bases). Germline lookup yields CDR1 MRHNA and CDR2 SNTAGT. The CDR3 has 11 residues. V lost 10 bases to trimming and J lost 11 bases, with 16 bases between them. CDR3 nucleotides: TGTGCCACGGAGCGAGGGGGGGTGCAGTATTTT. This codes for CATERGGVQYF.

The rearrangement uses TRBV7-8 and TRBJ2-7; 12 nucleotides line up with TRBD2. Trimming removed 7 bases from V and 4 bases from J; junction bases left unmatched: 5. This CDR3 has 14 amino acids. The germline V gene has CDR1 SGHVS and CDR2 FQNEAQ. CDR3 in amino acids: CASNLAGGIYEQYF. CDR3 nucleotides: TGTGCCAGCAACCTAGCGGGGGGGATTTACGAGCAGTACTTC. Full variable domain (missing parts from reference TRBV7-8 and TRBJ2-7): GAGVSQSPRYKVAKRGQDVALRCDPISGHVSLFWYQQALGQGPEFLTYFQNEAQLDKSGLPSDRFFAERPEGSVSTLKIQRTQQEDSAVYLCASNLAGGIYEQYFGPGTRLTVT.

The chain links TRBV7-2 to TRBJ1-4; tentative D call: TRBD1 (6 bases). From germline, CDR1 is SGHTA and CDR2 FQGNSA. This CDR3 has 14 amino acids. V lost 3 bases, J lost 7 bases, and 12 bases lay in between. This chain's CDR3 is CASSLMGASEKLFF. DNA of the CDR3: TGTGCCAGCAGCTTGATGGGGGCGAGTGAAAAACTGTTTTTT.